This TCR beta chain is drawn from a study of breast tumors, draining lymph nodes, adjacent tissues. In this sample, this clonotype turned up many times. Its antigen is unidentified. The study's findings and limits: Tumor and nontumor repertoires were significantly more similar in luminal-like than in basal-like breast cancer. Tumor T cell lymph node origin was a supported hypothesis, not proven.

This CDR3 has 11 residues. Germline CDR1 is SQVTM and CDR2 is ANQGSEA. Deletions cut 4 bases from V and 6 bases from J, with 6 bases between. TCRdb reprocessed the multiplex PCR reads with MiXCR, giving one entry per CDR3 protein. The top ten clones hold more than 10% of a sample with 15,000 or so distinct CDR3 sequences, just under 45% of them seen once. Input material: tumor-adjacent breast tissue. This receptor was obtained from a female donor with breast cancer. Some clones in this sample may be carry-over from other donors' samples. The chain has TRBV29-1 and TRBJ2-2; D is perhaps TRBD2 (5 bases). For the CDR3, the DNA is TGCAGCGTTGGGGAGCCCGGGGAGCTGTTTTTT. Translating gives CSVGEPGELFF.